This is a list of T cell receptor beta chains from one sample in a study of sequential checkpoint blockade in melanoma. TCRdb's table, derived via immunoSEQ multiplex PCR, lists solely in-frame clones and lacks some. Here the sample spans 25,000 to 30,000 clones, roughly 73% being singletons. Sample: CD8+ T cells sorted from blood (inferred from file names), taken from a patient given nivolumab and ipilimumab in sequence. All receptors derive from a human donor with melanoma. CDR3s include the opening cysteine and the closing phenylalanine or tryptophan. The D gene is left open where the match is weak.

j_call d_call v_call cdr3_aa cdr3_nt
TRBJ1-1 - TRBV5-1 CASTSPPDTEAFF TGCGCCAGCACTTCCCCCCCTGACACTGAAGCTTTCTTT
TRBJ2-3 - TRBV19 CASSLTGGETDTQYF TGTGCCAGTAGTTTAACAGGGGGGGAGACAGATACGCAGTATTTT
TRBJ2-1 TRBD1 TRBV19 CASSRQGMNEQFF TGTGCCAGTAGTAGACAGGGAATGAATGAGCAGTTCTTC
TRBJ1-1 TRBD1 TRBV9 CASGQVNTEAFF TGTGCCAGCGGACAGGTGAACACTGAAGCTTTCTTT
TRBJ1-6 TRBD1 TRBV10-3 CAISSGTGDSPLHF TGTGCCATCAGTTCCGGGACAGGGGATTCACCCCTCCACTTT
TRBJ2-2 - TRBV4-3 CASSQKVTVTSTGELFF TGCGCCAGCAGCCAGAAGGTCACAGTCACCTCTACCGGGGAGCTGTTTTTT
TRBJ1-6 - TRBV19 CASVMGSLANSPLHF TGTGCCAGTGTAATGGGCTCTCTGGCTAATTCACCCCTCCACTTT
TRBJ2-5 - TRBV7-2 CASAGGRESETQYF TGTGCCAGCGCGGGTGGACGGGAGTCAGAGACCCAGTACTTC
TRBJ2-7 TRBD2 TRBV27 CASSLAPAGAYERYF TGTGCCAGCAGTTTAGCCCCAGCGGGGGCCTACGAGCGGTACTTC
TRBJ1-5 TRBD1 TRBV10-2 CASKQGAGQPQHF TGCGCCAGCAAGCAGGGGGCAGGTCAGCCCCAGCATTTT